This T cell receptor (beta chain) was sequenced for a study of CD8 T cells in ankylosing spondylitis. Findings of the study overall: The clones that were linked to disease were reported to be significantly enriched in matched synovial fluid samples from ankylosing spondylitis patients. Characteristic, it appeared, of ankylosing spondylitis blood was a TCR beta motif of fewer than 10 highly homologous variants. Certain motif variants had earlier appeared in reactive arthritis synovial fluid and blood.

Looked up from germline, CDR1 is SGDLS and CDR2 is YYNGEE. V gave up 3 bases and J gave up 8 bases, with 14 bases separating them. The CDR3 contains 13 residues. TCRdb re-called the 5' RACE reads through MiXCR, storing one row per CDR3 protein. The top ten hold roughly 4% of the sample, which has approximately 42,000 distinct CDR3 sequences, under 4.5% seen once. This clonotype turned up a few times. Antigen: not known. The sequence was collected from a female donor with ankylosing spondylitis or in good health (not recorded which). The gene calls are TRBV9 and TRBJ1-1; D remains unclear. Material: blood, either unsorted or a sorted T cell fraction (not recorded which). CDR3 DNA sequence: TGTGCCAGCAGCGGTGACACGCGACGGGAAGCTTTCTTT. Protein: CASSGDTRREAFF.